Each of the 9 T cell receptor beta chains below was sequenced from the same sample in a study of T cell responses to AZD1222 COVID-19 vaccine. Libraries were prepared by immunoSEQ multiplex PCR; TCRdb keeps only in-frame clonotypes and omits some of them. The profile covers about 29,000 clones, with 93% appearing a single time and over 6.5% taken by the ten largest. The material sequenced was peripheral blood, taken on day 0 of AZD1222 vaccination. The source of these receptors is an adult in good health.

The chain joins TRBV6-6 to TRBJ1-5, with D possibly matching TRBD1 (5 bases). The CDR3 contains 16 residues. Germline lookup yields CDR1 MNHNY and CDR2 SVGAGI (reference sequence). Trimming cost V 0 bases and J 9 bases, with 18 bases left between them. CDR3 nucleotides: TGTGCCAGCAGTTACTCGAACCCAGGGATTGGAGGGCCCCAGCATTTT. Translated: CASSYSNPGIGGPQHF.

This clone was seen a handful of times. The chain recombines TRBV2 with TRBJ1-5, with no clear D. Germline CDR1 is SNHLY and CDR2 is FYNNEI. Deletions cut 4 bases from V and 11 bases from J, with 18 bases between. The CDR3 consists of 14 residues. This CDR3 is CASSGGDNPLTQHF. CDR3 nucleotides: TGTGCCAGCAGTGGGGGAGACAACCCATTGACCCAGCATTTT. Based on the CDR3 plus reference TRBV2 and TRBJ1-5, the full variable domain is EPEVTQTPSHQVTQMGQEVILRCVPISNHLYFYWYRQILGQKVEFLVSFYNNEISEKSEIFDDQFSVERPDGSNFTLKIRSTKLEDSAMYFCASSGGDNPLTQHFGDGTRLSIL.

The V gene is TRBV10-2, the J gene TRBJ1-1; D is unclear. V lost 7 bases, J lost 1 base, and 7 bases lay in between. CDR3 length: 12 amino acids. Germline V gives CDR1 WSHSY, CDR2 SAAADI. The CDR3 loop reads CASTEGNTEAFF. CDR3 DNA sequence: TGCGCCAGCACGGAGGGGAACACTGAAGCTTTCTTT.

The chain uses TRBV6-5 and TRBJ2-2; D is ambiguous. Germline V gene sequence: CDR1 MNHEY, CDR2 SVGAGI. The CDR3 is made up of 14 amino acids. The V end lost 1 base, the J end lost 4 bases, and 7 bases lay between the germline ends. CDR3 sequence reads: CASSYLEVTGELFF. The DNA of the CDR3 is TGTGCCAGCAGTTACTTAGAGGTCACCGGGGAGCTGTTTTTT.

This clone was seen a single time. The CDR3 nucleotides read TGTGCCAGCAGCGTAGCGGGACTAGCGGGGGGGAGCTCCTACAATGAGCAGTTCTTC. This translates into CASSVAGLAGGSSYNEQFF. This chain uses TRBV9 with TRBJ2-1; 16 nucleotides align to TRBD2. Germline CDR1 reads SGDLS; CDR2 reads YYNGEE. This CDR3 is built from 19 residues. V lost 0 bases and J lost 0; bases outside the gene matches: 3.

J is TRBJ1-6 and V is TRBV9, with D unclear. V was shortened by 1 base and J by 0 bases, with 11 bases between the two germline ends. The CDR3 contains 17 residues. The germline gives CDR1 SGDLS, CDR2 YYNGEE. This chain's CDR3 is CASSVTADSSYNSPLHF. CDR3 coding DNA: TGTGCCAGCAGCGTAACAGCGGATAGCTCCTATAATTCACCCCTCCACTTT.

V usage is TRBV7-9 and J usage is TRBJ2-4, with TRBD2 as a possible D gene (6 bases). The germline V gene encodes CDR1 SEHNR and CDR2 FQNEAQ (reference sequence). V was shortened by 8 bases and J by 2 bases, with 16 bases between the two germline ends. There are 15 residues in the CDR3. The CDR3 nucleotides read TGTGCCAGCTGGGATGACGCGGGAACCAAAAACATTCAGTACTTC. This translates into CASWDDAGTKNIQYF.

V gene TRBV11-2 combines with J gene TRBJ2-7; the D is unclear. The CDR3 is 13 residues long. Germline CDR1 reads SGHAT; CDR2 reads FQNNGV. Trimming took 3 bases from V and 7 from J, leaving 13 bases between them. The CDR3: CASSFGPFGEQYF. As DNA, the CDR3 is TGTGCCAGCAGCTTTGGACCGTTCGGGGAGCAGTACTTC.

This chain connects TRBV19 to TRBJ1-1; D is unclear. Trimming shortened V by 3 bases and J by 5 bases, and 13 bases separated the two germline ends. This CDR3 has 14 residues. Germline V gene data show CDR1 as LNHDA and CDR2 as SQIVND (reference sequence). Here the CDR3 reads CASSIGAIRTEAFF. The CDR3 DNA is TGTGCCAGTAGTATTGGAGCGATTAGGACTGAAGCTTTCTTT.